This T cell receptor (beta chain) was recovered during a study of CD8 T cells in ankylosing spondylitis (dated by TCRdb to about 2017). As for the study more broadly: The study set out to find disease-linked TCR variants by profiling T cell receptor beta repertoires in ankylosing spondylitis patients and healthy donors. The full study cohort was made up of 20 to 25 ankylosing spondylitis patients and approximately 100 healthy donors. Peripheral blood was sampled, and synovial fluid was also collected from ankylosing spondylitis patients. Study-wide conclusions, independent of this receptor: A TCR beta motif made up of under ten highly homologous amino acid variants appeared to be characteristic of blood from ankylosing spondylitis patients. Some TCR beta motif variants had previously been reported in synovial fluid and blood of reactive arthritis patients, which suggested common disease-initiation mechanisms. In peripheral blood, the disease-linked clones were found at relatively low frequencies and had a CD8+ phenotype. The disease-linked clones were reported to be significantly enriched in matched synovial fluid samples from ankylosing spondylitis patients.

The CDR3 has 13 amino acids, counting the end cysteine and phenylalanine. Only CDR3 DNA remains: 39 bases, in frame from the first base. V gives up 1 base and J gives up 1 base, and the segment between their germline ends measures 4 bases. The CDR1 and CDR2 encoded by the germline V gene are SGHTA and FQGNSA. In its sample, this clonotype was seen many times. The target of this receptor is not known. No base-level quality is on record; no much larger clone is a single base apart. For sequencing, an Illumina HiSeq 2500 was employed. Quantitative 5'-RACE with molecular barcodes was the method used to prepare the TCR beta libraries. On the study's bioinformatics: Disease-linked TCR variants were identified with a new computational method built on a probabilistic model of VDJ rearrangement. Using fastp trimming at Q25 and MiXCR clonotype assembly, TCRdb reanalyzed the public sequencing data and kept in-frame beta chains. When rows share a CDR3 protein, they turn into one entry using the most common DNA and genes. These V and J calls originate from TCRdb's pipeline instead of the authors' own analysis. This sample gives roughly 130,000 distinct CDR3 sequences in total; approximately 10% of them show up just once. 2.5% to 3.5% of the sample belongs to the ten largest clones.

The sequence came from a male donor with ankylosing spondylitis or in good health (not recorded which). The sequence joins TRBV7-2 to TRBJ1-1, with the D gene too uncertain to name. Sequenced sample: blood, either unsorted or a sorted T cell fraction (not recorded which). CDR3 protein: CASSLVTNTEAFF. In nucleotides, the sequence is TGTGCCAGCAGCTTAGTTACGAACACTGAAGCTTTCTTT. The entire variable domain, with the stretches around the CDR3 drawn from the reference TRBV7-2 and TRBJ1-1 proteins, is GAGVSQSPSNKVTEKGKDVELRCDPISGHTALYWYRQSLGQGLEFLIYFQGNSAPDKSGLPSDRFSAERTGGSVSTLTIQRTQQEDSAVYLCASSLVTNTEAFFGQGTRLTVV.